This T cell receptor beta chain emerged from a study of T cell repertoires and HLA-DP antigens. Turning to the study itself: CD4+ T cells were cocultured with HeLa cells expressing HLA-DP. Donors were two male and one female, aged 18-to-29 to 60-to-69. Notes on the study in general: Against one allele, clones undetected before culture averaged roughly 38%; against the other, 50.6%.

Looked up from germline, CDR1 is LNHDA and CDR2 is SQIVND (reference sequence). The CDR3 extends over 15 amino acids. V lost 5 bases and J lost 2; bases outside the gene matches: 6. CD4+ T cells were isolated untouched, about 98% pure. Clones were sequenced by immunoSEQ multiplex PCR, and TCRdb holds only the in-frame ones, with some missing. This repertoire shows about 110,000 clones, approximately 92% found once; its top ten account for 0.25% to 0.3%. Regarding this clone: Antigen specificity is unknown.

V gene TRBV19 combines with J gene TRBJ2-1; 7 bases line up with TRBD1. Sequencing was done on a sample of CD4+ T cells from PBMCs. This receptor was identified in a young woman in good health and CMV-seronegative. CDR3 protein: CASSQGQRPYNEQFF. The CDR3, as DNA: TGTGCCAGTAGTCAGGGACAGCGACCCTACAATGAGCAGTTCTTC.